This T cell receptor (beta chain) was sequenced during a study of blood T cell repertoires in COVID-19. For the study at large: Some COVID-19 samples were acute and others convalescent; all came from the United States, Italy and Spain. T cells, B-cell-depleted T cells, or PBMCs supplied cDNA or gDNA.

This CDR3 is 14 amino acids long. Germline CDR1 SGHKS, CDR2 YYEKEE (reference sequence). With 4 bases removed from V and 7 bases from J, the gap between germline ends came to 18 bases. Original processing methods: Using reference gene primer amplification, nucleated cell counts were estimated. Measured with immunoSEQ multiplex PCR; TCRdb has only the in-frame clones, and not every one. V and J calls plus clone size are reproduced from that table; the DNA served to infer D and trimming. Here the sample spans about 480,000 clones, 85% to 90% being singletons. Material for sequencing was peripheral blood. The receptor was derived from a woman aged 25 to 39 with acute or convalescent COVID-19. V gene TRBV5-5 combines with J gene TRBJ2-7, with D possibly TRBD2 on 7 matching bases. The chain's CDR3 is CASSALGGGGEQYF. The DNA for the CDR3 is TGTGCCAGCAGCGCGCTGGGGGGGGGCGGGGAGCAGTACTTC.